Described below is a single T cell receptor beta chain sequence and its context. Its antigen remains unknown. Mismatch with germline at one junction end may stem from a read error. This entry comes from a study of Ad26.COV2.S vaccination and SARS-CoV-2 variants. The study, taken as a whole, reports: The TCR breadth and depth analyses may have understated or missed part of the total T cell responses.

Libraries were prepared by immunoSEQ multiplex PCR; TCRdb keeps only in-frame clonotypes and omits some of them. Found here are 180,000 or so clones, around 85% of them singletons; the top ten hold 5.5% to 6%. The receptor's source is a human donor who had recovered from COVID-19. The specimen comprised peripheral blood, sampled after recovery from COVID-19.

CDR3 DNA sequence: TGTGCCACCAGTTCGGGGCCGGGTGAGCAGTTCTTC. Its protein is CATSSGPGEQFF. The gene calls are TRBV27 and TRBJ2-1; either TRBD1 or TRBD2 may supply D (5 bases each). This CDR3 is built from 12 residues. Germline values: CDR1 MNHEY, CDR2 SMNVEV (reference sequence).